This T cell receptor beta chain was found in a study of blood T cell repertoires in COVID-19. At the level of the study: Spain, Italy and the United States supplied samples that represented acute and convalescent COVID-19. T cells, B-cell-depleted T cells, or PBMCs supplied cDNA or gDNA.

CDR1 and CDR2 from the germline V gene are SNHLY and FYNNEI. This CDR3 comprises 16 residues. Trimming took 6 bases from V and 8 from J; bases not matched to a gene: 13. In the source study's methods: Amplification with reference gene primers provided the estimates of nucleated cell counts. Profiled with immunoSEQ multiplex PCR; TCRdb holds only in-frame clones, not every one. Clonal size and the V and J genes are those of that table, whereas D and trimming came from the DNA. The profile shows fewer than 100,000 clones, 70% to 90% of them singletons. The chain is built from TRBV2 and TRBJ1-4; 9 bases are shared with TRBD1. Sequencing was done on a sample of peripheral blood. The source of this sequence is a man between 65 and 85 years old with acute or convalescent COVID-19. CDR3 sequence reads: CASSPSPGQGGEKLFF. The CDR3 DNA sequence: TGTGCCAGCAGCCCGTCCCCGGGACAGGGAGGAGAAAAACTGTTTTTT.